The rows below give T cell receptor beta chains drawn from one sample of a study of T cell responses to AZD1222 COVID-19 vaccine. Clones were sequenced by immunoSEQ multiplex PCR, and TCRdb holds only the in-frame ones, with some missing. This table has 86,000 or so clones, approximately 86% appearing once. Sample: peripheral blood, taken 28 days after the second AZD1222 dose. These receptors originate from an adult who received the AZD1222 COVID-19 vaccine. The CDR3 runs from the conserved cysteine through the conserved F or W. Fields, in order: D gene, J gene, V gene, clone size, CDR3 DNA, CDR3 protein. The D gene is left open where the match is weak. Size is omitted from some rows. Given values are once, few, many or a class for expanded clones.

TRBD1 | TRBJ1-1 | TRBV2 | once | TGTGCCAGCACCCTTACAGGGGGCACTGAAGCTTTCTTT | CASTLTGGTEAFF
NA | TRBJ1-1 | TRBV5-1 | few | TGCGCCAGCAGCTTGGTTTGGGGCGAGACTGAAGCTTTCTTT | CASSLVWGETEAFF
NA | TRBJ1-2 | TRBV30 | once | TGTGCCTGGAGCCGGGTGGGGGTGCAAGGCTATGGCTACACCTTC | CAWSRVGVQGYGYTF
NA | TRBJ1-6 | TRBV5-8 | NA | TGTGCCAGCAGCTTGGTCTGGGGACGGGTGGATTCACCCCTCCACTTT | CASSLVWGRVDSPLHF
TRBD1 | TRBJ1-1 | TRBV5-1 | NA | TGCGCCAGCAGCACAGGACAGGGCAACACTGAAGCTTTCTTT | CASSTGQGNTEAFF
NA | TRBJ2-7 | TRBV11-2 | NA | TGTGCCAGCAGCTCCATCGGGAGAGCCGAAGGAGGGCTCGAGCAGTACTTC | CASSSIGRAEGGLEQYF
NA | TRBJ1-4 | TRBV29-1 | NA | TGCAGCGTTGAAGGGGAGGGTGAAAAACTGTTTTTT | CSVEGEGEKLFF
NA | TRBJ2-2 | TRBV7-2 | few | TGTGCCACCCAGCGATTAGTGGGGGTGGACACCGGGGAGCTGTTTTTT | CATQRLVGVDTGELFF
NA | TRBJ1-2 | TRBV6-5 | NA | TGTGCCAGCAGTCTATCCGCCCCAGCCTCCTATGGCTACACCTTC | CASSLSAPASYGYTF
NA | TRBJ2-7 | TRBV7-2 | once | TGTGCCAGCAGCTTATCCCGGTGGGGATACGAGCAGTACTTC | CASSLSRWGYEQYF
NA | TRBJ1-1 | TRBV7-9 | NA | TGTGCCAGCAGCTTTACAGCAGACACTGAAGCTTTCTTT | CASSFTADTEAFF
NA | TRBJ2-7 | TRBV11-2 | NA | TGTGCCAGCAGCGTCGAGTTCTACGAGCAGTACTTC | CASSVEFYEQYF
TRBD1 | TRBJ1-1 | TRBV19 | once | TGTGCCAGTAGTATGGACAGGGGGCCTAACACTGAAGCTTTCTTT | CASSMDRGPNTEAFF
NA | TRBJ1-2 | TRBV19 | NA | TGTGCCAGTACCACAACAGGGATTCTGCGTGGCTACACCTTC | CASTTTGILRGYTF
TRBD1 | TRBJ1-1 | TRBV7-2 | NA | TGTGCCAGCAGCTACGACAGGGCGGGGGGCACTGAAGCTTTCTTT | CASSYDRAGGTEAFF
NA | TRBJ1-1 | TRBV20-1 | once | TGCAGTGACGACAACAGGGTTCAAGCTTTCTTT | CSDDNRVQAFF
TRBD2 | TRBJ2-1 | TRBV29-1 | NA | TGCAGCGTCAGAGCATCGGGACTAGGAGGGCATTACAATGAGCAGTTCTTC | CSVRASGLGGHYNEQFF
NA | TRBJ2-1 | TRBV27 | NA | TGTGCCAGCAGCCGTAGCCCTAGCTCCTACAATGAGCAGTTCTTC | CASSRSPSSYNEQFF
NA | TRBJ2-7 | TRBV6-2/TRBV6-3 | once | TGTGCCAGCAGCCGACCAGGAGGCGGGGTGCAGTACTTC | CASSRPGGGVQYF
NA | TRBJ1-1 | TRBV19 | NA | TGTGCCAGTAGTATAGGAACAGAGGGTGAAGCTTTCTTT | CASSIGTEGEAFF
TRBD2 | TRBJ2-2 | TRBV7-3 | NA | TGTGCCAGCAAGCGGGAGAGAGGCGGGGAGCTGTTTTTT | CASKRERGGELFF
NA | TRBJ2-4 | TRBV6-2/TRBV6-3 | NA | TGTGCCAGCAGTTACGGCCGGGGCGTCCCCTACTTC | CASSYGRGVPYF
NA | TRBJ1-6 | TRBV7-9 | NA | TGTGCCAGCAGCATAAATTACAGGGACTCACCCCTCCACTTT | CASSINYRDSPLHF
NA | TRBJ2-1 | TRBV27 | NA | TGTGCCAGCATCTCAGAGGACGGGACTCGATCCACTAACAATGAGCAGTTCTTC | CASISEDGTRSTNNEQFF
NA | TRBJ1-5 | TRBV27 | NA | TGTGCCAGCAGTGTTAGGGAGGAGGGTCAGCCCCAGCATTTT | CASSVREEGQPQHF
NA | TRBJ2-3 | TRBV27 | NA | TGTGCCAGCAGTTTGGGGACTTCCTCGGATACGCAGTATTTT | CASSLGTSSDTQYF
NA | TRBJ1-4 | TRBV4-1 | NA | TGCGCCACCAAGGCGATTAAGGATGAAAAACTGTTTTTT | CATKAIKDEKLFF
TRBD2 | TRBJ2-2 | TRBV11-2 | few | TGTGCCAGCAGCATCCGGGGGGGCACCGGGGAGCTGTTTTTT | CASSIRGGTGELFF
NA | TRBJ1-5 | TRBV3-1/TRBV3-2 | NA | TGTGCCAATAAAACGTGGGGGGCCCATCAGCCCCAGCATTTT | CANKTWGAHQPQHF
NA | TRBJ1-1 | TRBV5-1 | NA | TGCGCCAGCCACATGGGATTGAACACTGAAGCTTTCTTT | CASHMGLNTEAFF
NA | TRBJ2-2 | TRBV5-1 | NA | TGCGCCAGCAGCACCCGGACGCCCACCGGGGAGCTGTTTTTT | CASSTRTPTGELFF